This entry lists 13 T cell receptor beta chains sequenced from one sample in a study of shared clonotypes between healthy human individuals. The protocol was immunoSEQ multiplex PCR, while the TCRdb copy is restricted to in-frame clones and leaves out a portion. Altogether 2 million to 2.5 million clones are present, over 90% being singletons, with the ten largest covering 0.35% to 0.5%. The sample consisted of naive CD4+ T cells from PBMCs. Stated subset: CD45RA+ positively selected. These receptors all come from a man between 18 and 35 years old in good health. Some clones in this sample may be carry-over from other donors' samples.

V gene TRBV5-4 combines with J gene TRBJ2-7; a possible D gene is TRBD2 (5 bases). Trimming removed 0 bases from V and 3 bases from J, with 13 bases in between. Looked up from germline, CDR1 is SGHNT and CDR2 is YYREEE (reference sequence). CDR3 size: 15 residues. The CDR3 coding sequence is TGTGCCAGCAGCTTGGGGCGGGCCTCTCTCTACGAGCAGTACTTC. Residues: CASSLGRASLYEQYF.

The chain carries TRBV18 and TRBJ1-1; weak D call: TRBD1 (5 bases). CDR1 and CDR2 (germline): KGHSH, LQKENI. Trimming removed 3 bases at V and 4 bases at J, with 18 bases between. The CDR3 is 16 residues long. The CDR3 DNA reads TGTGCCAGCTCACCTTTTGGGAGGGGTGAAGGCACTGAAGCTTTCTTT. Protein product: CASSPFGRGEGTEAFF.

The chain combines TRBV2 with TRBJ1-1; D might be TRBD1 (5 bases). The length of the CDR3 is 13 residues. V dropped 6 bases and J dropped 1 base, with 9 bases sitting between them. The germline gives CDR1 SNHLY, CDR2 FYNNEI. The DNA of the CDR3 is TGTGCCAGCAGCATCACAGGGAACACTGAAGCTTTCTTT. The encoded protein is CASSITGNTEAFF.

The chain links TRBV5-1 to TRBJ2-1; 11 nucleotides match TRBD2. The V and J ends lost 2 bases and 7 bases, in that order; junction bases with no gene match: 5. Germline V gene data show CDR1 as SGHRS and CDR2 as YFSETQ. The CDR3 runs to 15 residues. The CDR3 DNA sequence: TGCGCCAGCAGCTTTAGCGGGAGGGCCGAAAATGAGCAGTTCTTC. It encodes CASSFSGRAENEQFF.

The gene calls are TRBV4-3 and TRBJ2-7; no reliable D call. The germline V gene has CDR1 LGHNA and CDR2 YSLEER. Trimming pared 0 bases from V and 4 bases from J, leaving 13 bases between. The CDR3 sequence is 15 residues long. DNA for the CDR3: TGCGCCAGCAGCCAAGAGGTCAAGTATGGTTACGAGCAGTACTTC. This codes for CASSQEVKYGYEQYF.

The chain carries TRBV28 and TRBJ2-1, with 9 bases identical to TRBD1. V was pared by 4 bases and J by 5 bases, with 6 bases of the junction left unmatched. Germline CDR1 MDHEN, CDR2 SYDVKM. The CDR3 loop spans 15 amino acids. The CDR3 region is CASSSLGTGNNEQFF. The CDR3 nucleotides read TGTGCCAGCAGTTCGCTCGGGACAGGGAACAATGAGCAGTTCTTC.

For this clone: Additional DNA sequences in this sample encode the identical CDR3. The chain recombines TRBV7-2 with TRBJ2-7; D is tentatively TRBD1 or TRBD2 (5 bases each). V lost 2 bases and J 3 bases, leaving 14 bases between the germline ends. The V gene's germline CDR1 is SGHTA and CDR2 FQGNSA. The CDR3 extends over 15 amino acids. The CDR3 sequence: CASSLRGRGSYEQYF. As DNA, the CDR3 is TGTGCCAGCAGCTTAAGGGGTCGGGGTAGCTACGAGCAGTACTTC.

The V call is TRBV7-6, the J call TRBJ2-5; 7 bases line up with TRBD2. Germline-derived CDR1 and CDR2 are SGHVS and FNYEAQ. The J segment lost 5 bases and the V segment lost 0 bases, leaving 12 bases of the junction unmatched. This CDR3 spans 17 amino acids. The CDR3: CASSLASSGGVAETQYF. Written as DNA, the CDR3 is TGTGCCAGCAGCTTAGCAAGCTCGGGAGGCGTGGCGGAGACCCAGTACTTC.

This clone was seen once. The genes are TRBV2 and TRBJ2-3; 9 nucleotides agree with TRBD1. Per the germline V gene, CDR1 is SNHLY and CDR2 is FYNNEI. CDR3 length equals 15 residues. The V gene end was trimmed by 4 bases and the J gene end by 6 bases; junction bases not matched to a gene: 8. The CDR3 here is CASSGPGQGSDTQYF. The CDR3 DNA reads TGTGCCAGCAGTGGACCGGGACAGGGTTCCGATACGCAGTATTTT.

The rearrangement uses TRBV2 and TRBJ2-7, with a possible D match to TRBD2 (5 bases). Germline V lookup: CDR1 SNHLY, CDR2 FYNNEI. V lost 8 bases to trimming and J lost 9 bases, with 26 bases between them. This CDR3 is 15 amino acids long. As DNA, the CDR3 is TGTGCCAGCGCAACGGGATTAGGGCCAACCCGGGGGCAGTACTTC. Translation: CASATGLGPTRGQYF.

V is TRBV27 and J is TRBJ2-2; D is unresolved. Trimming shortened V by 3 bases and J by 4 bases, and 9 bases separated the two germline ends. The germline V gene encodes CDR1 MNHEY and CDR2 SMNVEV (reference sequence). The CDR3 contains 14 residues. The chain's CDR3 is CASSFPSSTGELFF. CDR3 in DNA: TGTGCCAGCAGTTTCCCCTCCTCCACCGGGGAGCTGTTTTTT.

This clone has only one observation. This chain joins TRBV11-2 and TRBJ2-6, with a possible D match to TRBD1 (6 bases). CDR3 length: 17 residues. Between the trimmed V and J ends, which lost 3 bases and 4 bases, there was a span of 16 bases. Germline values: CDR1 SGHAT, CDR2 FQNNGV. CDR3 residues: CASSLTGVLSGANVLTF. In nucleotides, the CDR3 is TGTGCCAGCAGCTTGACAGGTGTGTTATCGGGGGCCAACGTCCTGACTTTC.

The chain links TRBV27 to TRBJ1-5; no firm D call. Trimming took 0 bases from V and 2 from J, leaving 11 bases between them. The CDR3 is 16 amino acids. Germline assignment: CDR1 MNHEY and CDR2 SMNVEV (reference sequence). CDR3 bases: TGTGCCAGCAGTTTATCGGGAGGGTTTGGCAATCAGCCCCAGCATTTT. Protein sequence: CASSLSGGFGNQPQHF.